This T cell receptor (beta chain) was identified during a study of CXCR3-negative and CXCR3-positive naive CD8 T cells. The study, taken as a whole, reports: Both naive subsets had comparably high diversity; memory CD8+ cells much lower. TCR interaction strength was inferred from TRB CDR3 physicochemistry, as CD5 matched across naive subsets. CXCR3-positive naive cells carried more hydrophobic TRB CDR3s than CXCR3-negative ones. Partially decreased CXCR3 expression was recorded after cryopreservation, and fresh PBMCs were used in most assays.

Preparation of TRB cDNA libraries relied on 5' RACE carrying UMI labels. Reprocessing the 5' RACE reads, TCRdb reports a single entry for every CDR3 protein and omits DNA. In total, the table holds roughly 80,000 distinct CDR3 sequences. In the case of this clonotype: What it binds is not known.

Germline V CDR1 and CDR2: MNHEY, SVGAGI. The CDR3 spans 15 residues. Cells that were CD45RO-CCR7+CD27+CD95- constituted naive CD8+ T cells. The sequenced sample was naive CXCR3+ CD8+ T cells from blood. Subset indicated: CD45RO-CCR7+CD27+CD95- naive CD8+ T cells expressing CXCR3 (TNR3+). The V call is TRBV6-5, the J call TRBJ2-7; TCRdb outputs TRBD1, but without DNA this stays unchecked. This sequence originates from a human donor in good health. Some clones in this sample may be carry-over from other donors' samples. CDR3 sequence reads: CASSYQGQGIDEQYF.